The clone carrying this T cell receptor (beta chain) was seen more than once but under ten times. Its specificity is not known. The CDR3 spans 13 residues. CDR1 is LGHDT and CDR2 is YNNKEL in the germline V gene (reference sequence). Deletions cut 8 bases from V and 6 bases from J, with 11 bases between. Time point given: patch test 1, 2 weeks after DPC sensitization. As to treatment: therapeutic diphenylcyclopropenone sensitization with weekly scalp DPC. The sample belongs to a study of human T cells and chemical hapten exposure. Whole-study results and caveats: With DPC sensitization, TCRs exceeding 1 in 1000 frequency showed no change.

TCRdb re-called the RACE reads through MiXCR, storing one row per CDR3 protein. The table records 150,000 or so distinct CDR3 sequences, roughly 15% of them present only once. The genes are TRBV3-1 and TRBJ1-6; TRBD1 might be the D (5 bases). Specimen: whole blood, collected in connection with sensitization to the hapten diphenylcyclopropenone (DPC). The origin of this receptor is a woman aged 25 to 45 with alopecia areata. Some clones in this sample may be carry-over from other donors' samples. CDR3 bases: TGTGCCAGCCGGGGACCACTTAATTCACCCCTCCACTTT. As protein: CASRGPLNSPLHF.